The T cell receptor beta chain described here comes from a study of blood T cell repertoires in COVID-19. Study in general: Both acute and convalescent COVID-19 samples were obtained from the United States, Italy and Spain.

This CDR3 contains 16 residues. Per the germline V gene, CDR1 is SGDLS and CDR2 is YYNGEE. Notes on this clone: An end of the junction does not agree with germline; a read error may underlie this.

Authors' analysis steps: Using reference gene primer amplification, nucleated cell counts were estimated. Repertoires were generated with immunoSEQ multiplex PCR, while TCRdb's copy carries only in-frame clones and drops some. V and J calls and clone size are as listed in that table; D and trimming were resolved from the DNA. The repertoire consists of about 250,000 clones, with 82% occurring once and the leading ten covering 4% to 6%. The chain recombines TRBV9 with TRBJ1-1; perhaps TRBD1 as D (5 bases). This TCR was sampled from a woman of 80 years or more with active or convalescent COVID-19. The sample was peripheral blood. For the CDR3, the DNA is TGTGCCAGCAGCGTATCTACAGGCCTCATGAACGCTGAAGCTTTCTTT. This codes for CASSVSTGLMNAEAFF.